These T cell receptor beta chains were read from a single sample in a study of response to subunit inactivated influenza vaccine. From the RT-PCR reads, TCRdb called clonotypes with MiXCR, one entry per CDR3 protein. The repertoire has hundreds of thousands of distinct CDR3 sequences, approximately 14% of them found once; the top ten carry 6% to 7%. The material was PBMCs from blood, obtained 14 to 15 days before vaccination. The receptors shown here come from a man aged 50 or older who received an inactivated influenza vaccine. CDR3s include the opening cysteine and the closing phenylalanine or tryptophan. D genes are given only for firm matches. Rows may omit the clone size; those that give it use once, few, many or a size class.

size | J | D | V | CDR3 | DNA
many | TRBJ2-7 | . | TRBV29-1 | CSVEGLGSYEQYF | TGCAGCGTTGAAGGGCTAGGCTCCTACGAGCAGTACTTC
once | TRBJ2-2 | . | TRBV6-5 | CASSYERGYNTGELFF | TGTGCCAGCAGTTACGAGCGCGGCTACAACACCGGGGAGCTGTTTTTT
few | TRBJ2-1 | . | TRBV4-1 | CASSQDPGTHLEQFF | TGCGCCAGCAGCCAAGACCCCGGGACTCATCTTGAGCAGTTCTTC
. | TRBJ2-2 | TRBD1 | TRBV12-3/TRBV12-4 | CASRTGTGATGELFF | TGTGCCAGCAGAACCGGGACAGGGGCCACCGGGGAGCTGTTTTTT
. | TRBJ2-5 | . | TRBV24-1 | CATSDQGPRQETQYF | TGTGCCACCAGTGACCAGGGACCGCGCCAAGAGACCCAGTACTTC
few | TRBJ2-5 | TRBD2 | TRBV29-1 | CSVAISGGALKTQYF | TGCAGCGTTGCTATAAGCGGGGGGGCCTTGAAGACCCAGTACTTC
few | TRBJ2-7 | . | TRBV21-1 | CARMSPGLEQYF | TGTGCCAGGATGTCTCCGGGCCTCGAGCAGTACTTC
. | TRBJ2-7 | . | TRBV20-1 | CSARDDGALWYEQYF | TGCAGTGCTAGAGATGATGGGGCGCTGTGGTACGAGCAGTACTTC
few | TRBJ1-1 | . | TRBV12-3/TRBV12-4 | CASSSPGEFTEAFF | TGTGCCAGCAGTTCGCCAGGGGAGTTCACTGAAGCTTTCTTT
. | TRBJ2-2 | . | TRBV12-3/TRBV12-4 | CASSSQGYGELFF | TGTGCCAGCAGTTCTCAGGGGTACGGGGAGCTGTTTTTT
few | TRBJ2-1 | TRBD2 | TRBV5-6 | CASTSGAGGPYEQFF | TGTGCCAGCACCTCAGGAGCGGGGGGGCCCTATGAGCAGTTCTTC
few | TRBJ2-2 | . | TRBV6-2/TRBV6-3 | CASSWLRGGYTGELFF | TGTGCCAGCAGCTGGCTCAGGGGGGGTTACACCGGGGAGCTGTTTTTT
. | TRBJ2-2 | . | TRBV27 | CASSFAGGPGELFF | TGTGCCAGCAGTTTTGCCGGGGGGCCCGGGGAGCTGTTTTTT
many | TRBJ2-5 | . | TRBV5-8 | CASSRTGQQETQYF | TGTGCCAGCAGCCGGACCGGACAGCAAGAGACCCAGTACTTC
few | TRBJ1-1 | . | TRBV28 | CASSFGLNTNTEAFF | TGTGCCAGCAGTTTCGGTTTGAATACGAACACTGAAGCTTTCTTT
few | TRBJ2-1 | TRBD2 | TRBV11-2 | CASSLYGGRNNEQFF | TGTGCCAGCAGCTTATACGGGGGGAGGAACAATGAGCAGTTCTTC
. | TRBJ2-7 | . | TRBV11-2 | CASRFTGISEQYF | TGTGCCAGCAGATTCACAGGGATTTCCGAGCAGTACTTC
many | TRBJ1-1 | TRBD1 | TRBV29-1 | CSVQGVLNTEAFF | TGCAGCGTCCAGGGGGTCCTGAACACTGAAGCTTTCTTT
. | TRBJ2-1 | . | TRBV24-1 | CATSDFSNEQFF | TGTGCCACCAGTGATTTTTCGAATGAGCAGTTCTTC
. | TRBJ1-4 | . | TRBV20-1 | CSAGIGNEKLFF | TGCAGTGCAGGGATTGGGAATGAAAAACTGTTTTTT
many | TRBJ2-7 | . | TRBV6-2/TRBV6-3 | CASSTGTFYEQYF | TGTGCCAGCAGTACCGGGACTTTCTACGAGCAGTACTTC
. | TRBJ2-3 | . | TRBV24-1 | CATSDWSVDTQYF | TGTGCCACCAGTGATTGGAGTGTAGATACGCAGTATTTT
few | TRBJ2-4 | TRBD1 | TRBV5-6 | CASSLVGQGIQYF | TGTGCCAGCAGCTTGGTAGGACAGGGAATTCAGTACTTC
. | TRBJ1-1 | . | TRBV4-2 | CASSPLGRQNTEAFF | TGTGCCAGCAGCCCTTTAGGACGTCAGAACACTGAAGCTTTCTTT
. | TRBJ2-7 | TRBD1 | TRBV12-3/TRBV12-4 | CASSHKEGAPAYEQYF | TGTGCCAGCAGCCACAAAGAGGGGGCCCCCGCATACGAGCAGTACTTC
many | TRBJ1-1 | . | TRBV14 | CASSPLIQANTEAFF | TGTGCCAGCAGCCCTTTAATACAGGCGAACACTGAAGCTTTCTTT
few | TRBJ2-1 | TRBD2 | TRBV11-2 | CASSPGQPGLGSEFF | TGTGCCAGCAGCCCGGGACAACCGGGACTAGGGTCTGAGTTCTTC
. | TRBJ2-7 | TRBD1 | TRBV2 | CASSLEAGTGSYEQYF | TGTGCCAGCAGTCTTGAGGCCGGGACAGGATCCTACGAGCAGTACTTC
. | TRBJ2-5 | . | TRBV29-1 | CSVGYRGGVETQYF | TGCAGCGTTGGATATAGGGGGGGTGTCGAGACCCAGTACTTC
. | TRBJ2-1 | . | TRBV28 | CASSSLPAGSYNEQFF | TGTGCCAGCAGTTCCCTGCCAGCTGGCTCCTACAATGAGCAGTTCTTC
few | TRBJ1-1 | . | TRBV9 | CASSAGAGVGDTEAFF | TGTGCCAGCAGCGCTGGGGCGGGGGTCGGTGACACTGAAGCTTTCTTT
few | TRBJ2-7 | . | TRBV4-3 | CASSQDLGSASYEQYF | TGCGCCAGCAGCCAAGATCTGGGTTCAGCGTCCTACGAGCAGTACTTC